A selection of T cell receptor beta chains follows, all from one sample in a study of human T cells and chemical hapten exposure. TCRdb recomputed calls from the RACE reads with MiXCR, one row per CDR3 protein. The table records 190,000 or so distinct CDR3 sequences, 30% of them present only once. The sample consisted of whole blood, taken in connection with sensitization to the hapten diphenylcyclopropenone (DPC). These TCRs come from a woman in her 30s with alopecia areata. Some clones in this sample may be carry-over from other donors' samples. CDR3s include the opening cysteine and the closing phenylalanine or tryptophan. Fields, in order: clone size, J gene, D gene, V gene, CDR3 DNA, CDR3 protein. D genes are given only for firm matches. Rows give clone size only sometimes, using once, few, many, or a class for an expanded clone.

.,TRBJ2-1,.,TRBV5-5,TGTGCCAGCAGCTTGGGGCCCTCCCATTCGAATGAGCAGTTCTTC,CASSLGPSHSNEQFF
few,TRBJ1-2,TRBD1,TRBV4-3,TGCGCCAGCAGCCAGAGACAGGGAAACTATGGCTACACCTTC,CASSQRQGNYGYTF
.,TRBJ2-7,TRBD2,TRBV29-1,TGCAGCGTTGGGGGGGGGACTGACTCCTACGAGCAGTACTTC,CSVGGGTDSYEQYF
.,TRBJ1-2,TRBD1,TRBV7-2,TGTGCCAGCAGCTTACGCACAGGGGGTGACTATGGCTACACCTTC,CASSLRTGGDYGYTF
.,TRBJ1-5,.,TRBV6-2/TRBV6-3,TGTGCCAGCAGTTACGCCGCAGCCGGCTCTCAGCCCCAGCATTTT,CASSYAAAGSQPQHF
few,TRBJ2-3,TRBD2,TRBV28,TGTGCCAGCGGCGGGAGTGGGGGAGGTACGCAGTATTTT,CASGGSGGGTQYF
.,TRBJ1-2,TRBD1,TRBV28,TGTGCCAGCAGTCCAGGACAGGGGGTAAACTATGGCTACACCTTC,CASSPGQGVNYGYTF
few,TRBJ2-6,.,TRBV10-3,TGTGCCATCAGTGAGTCGGGGTCATCTGGGGCCAACGTCCTGACTTTC,CAISESGSSGANVLTF
.,TRBJ2-6,.,TRBV4-1,TGCGCCAGCAGCCAAACCCAGGGGTCTCTTGAGGCCAACGTCCTGACTTTC,CASSQTQGSLEANVLTF
few,TRBJ1-3,TRBD1,TRBV29-1,TGCAGCGTGACCGGGACAGGGACTGGAAACACCATATATTTT,CSVTGTGTGNTIYF
.,TRBJ2-2,.,TRBV6-6,TGTGCCAGCAGTTATGGGGGTTTCACCGGGGAGCTGTTTTTT,CASSYGGFTGELFF
.,TRBJ2-1,.,TRBV6-5,TGTGCCAGCATCTCGGGACGTGAGCAGTTCTTC,CASISGREQFF
.,TRBJ2-3,TRBD2,TRBV7-2,TGTGCCAGCAGCCCACCGGGACTAGCGGCCTATGATACGCAGTATTTT,CASSPPGLAAYDTQYF
.,TRBJ2-4,.,TRBV27,TGTGCCAGCAGTTTAAATGCTTTGGGCGGACCCCAGTACTTC,CASSLNALGGPQYF
.,TRBJ2-7,.,TRBV6-2/TRBV6-3,TGTGCCAGCAGTTACTCGAAGGTGGGGACTTACGAGCAGTACTTC,CASSYSKVGTYEQYF
.,TRBJ1-1,.,TRBV12-5,TGTGCTAGTGGCCGCCGAACAGGAAACACTGAAGCTTTCTTT,CASGRRTGNTEAFF
.,TRBJ2-3,.,TRBV15,TGTGCCACCGGAAGGGTCGGAAGCACAGATACGCAGTATTTT,CATGRVGSTDTQYF
.,TRBJ1-5,TRBD1,TRBV6-6,TGTGCCACCCGACAGGGTCGCATAACAAATCAGCCCCAGCATTTT,CATRQGRITNQPQHF
.,TRBJ1-1,.,TRBV5-1,TGCGCCAGCAGCCAAGGGGGATTGAACACTGAAGCTTTCTTT,CASSQGGLNTEAFF
few,TRBJ2-7,.,TRBV2,TGTGCCAGCAGAGAAACGAAAGGACCCACCGAGCAGTACTTC,CASRETKGPTEQYF
.,TRBJ2-7,.,TRBV29-1,TGCAGCCCCCCCGAGGAAGGGCCCGAGCAGTACTTC,CSPPEEGPEQYF
few,TRBJ2-1,.,TRBV7-3,TGTGCCAGCAGCTTATACGGGACCCTGGGCGGCAATGAGCAGTTCTTC,CASSLYGTLGGNEQFF
.,TRBJ1-4,.,TRBV20-1,TGCAGTGCTAGTGACTTGACGGGTGAAAAACTGTTTTTT,CSASDLTGEKLFF
few,TRBJ2-1,TRBD1,TRBV6-2/TRBV6-3,TGTGCCAGCAGTTACTCTATGGACAGGGTGTTCTTC,CASSYSMDRVFF
few,TRBJ2-2,.,TRBV10-3,TGTGCCATCAGTGAGTCTACCAGGAACACCGGGGAGCTGTTTTTT,CAISESTRNTGELFF
few,TRBJ2-1,.,TRBV5-1,TGCGCCAGCAGCAAGGACAGCTACAATGAGCAGTTCTTC,CASSKDSYNEQFF
.,TRBJ1-5,.,TRBV18,TGTGCCAGCTCATCATACAGGGATCAGCCCCAGCATTTT,CASSSYRDQPQHF
.,TRBJ1-1,.,TRBV2,TGTGCCAGCAGTGAAGGGGCAGCACGTAAGGCTTTCTTT,CASSEGAARKAFF
.,TRBJ2-1,.,TRBV20-1,TGCAGTGCTAGTCCGCGGGACCCATCTTACAATGAGCAGTTCTTC,CSASPRDPSYNEQFF
.,TRBJ1-6,TRBD1,TRBV25-1,TGTGCCAGCAGTGATAGACAGGGGGTCTCACCCCTCCACTTT,CASSDRQGVSPLHF
.,TRBJ2-1,TRBD2,TRBV7-9,TGTGCCAGCAGCTTAGCCGGGAGGGCCCAGGGCAATGAGCAGTTCTTC,CASSLAGRAQGNEQFF
.,TRBJ2-7,TRBD1,TRBV25-1,TGTGCCATCCTGGGACAGGGTTACGAGCAGTACTTC,CAILGQGYEQYF
.,TRBJ2-6,.,TRBV2,TGTGCCAGCAAGGTGGGAGCGCGCTCTGGGGCCAACGTCCTGACTTTC,CASKVGARSGANVLTF
.,TRBJ2-7,.,TRBV28,TGTGCCAGCAGTTTCAAGTACTACGAGCAATACTTC,CASSFKYYEQYF
once,TRBJ2-7,TRBD1,TRBV29-1,TGCAGCGCCAGGACAGGAATCTACGAGCAGTACTTC,CSARTGIYEQYF
few,TRBJ2-1,TRBD2,TRBV20-1,TGCAGTGCGGGACTAGGGGGGAATGAGCAGTTCTTC,CSAGLGGNEQFF
.,TRBJ1-5,.,TRBV28,TGTGCCAGCAGTTTACGGGGGGGCTCTCAGCCCCAGCATTTT,CASSLRGGSQPQHF
.,TRBJ1-4,TRBD1,TRBV15,TGTGCCACCAGCAATCTCCGGGACAGGGCTGATGAAAAACTGTTTTTT,CATSNLRDRADEKLFF
.,TRBJ1-1,.,TRBV7-3,TGTGCCAGCAGCTTAATGTCCTCCACTGAAGCTTTCTTT,CASSLMSSTEAFF
.,TRBJ2-4,.,TRBV29-1,TGCAGCGTTCCCGGCGAAGGCCCCCAAAACATTCAGTACTTC,CSVPGEGPQNIQYF
few,TRBJ2-1,TRBD1,TRBV10-3,TGTGCCAGGAAGGACAGGGAGATCGATGAGCAGTTCTTC,CARKDREIDEQFF
.,TRBJ1-1,.,TRBV12-3/TRBV12-4,TGTGCCAGCAGTTTCGGGAGTCGGACTGAAGCTTTCTTT,CASSFGSRTEAFF
.,TRBJ1-6,.,TRBV5-1,TGCGCCAGCAGCTTGCAAGGGTCCTCGGGTAATTCACCCCTCCACTTT,CASSLQGSSGNSPLHF
few,TRBJ1-1,TRBD1,TRBV28,TGTGCCAGCAGTTCCACAGGGGGGAGAGCTTTCTTT,CASSSTGGRAFF
few,TRBJ2-7,TRBD2,TRBV28,TGTGCCAGCTTTGTCGGGGGGAGCTCCTACGAGCAGTACTTC,CASFVGGSSYEQYF
.,TRBJ1-4,.,TRBV29-1,TGCAGCGTTGAAGACAGAATTAATGAAAAACTGTTTTTT,CSVEDRINEKLFF
.,TRBJ2-5,.,TRBV29-1,TGCAGCGTTGTGACGGGACAAGAGACCCAGTACTTC,CSVVTGQETQYF
few,TRBJ2-6,.,TRBV29-1,TGCAGCGTTGCGATTTCTGGGGCCAACGTCCTGACTTTC,CSVAISGANVLTF
few,TRBJ1-6,.,TRBV28,TGTGCCAGCAGTTCCAGGGCAGGATCACCCCTCCACTTT,CASSSRAGSPLHF
once,TRBJ1-3,.,TRBV18,TGTGCCAGCCTACGGAATGCGGAGTCTGGAAACACCATATATTTT,CASLRNAESGNTIYF